The rows below give T cell receptor beta chains drawn from one sample of a study of blood T cell repertoires in COVID-19. Measured with immunoSEQ multiplex PCR; TCRdb has only the in-frame clones, and not every one. The table lists under 150,000 clones, more than 80% of them singletons. Sequencing used peripheral blood. The receptors were gathered from a human donor in a cohort sampled during active COVID-19. CDR3s include the opening cysteine and the closing phenylalanine or tryptophan. Fields, in order: CDR3 protein, CDR3 DNA, clone size, J gene, D gene, V gene. A D gene is named only where the DNA matches it firmly. Size values are once, few and many counts, or a class for expanded clones, and some rows have none.

CDR3aa: CASSRQGSTGELFF; CDR3nt: TGTGCCAGCAGTCGACAGGGTTCCACCGGGGAGCTGTTTTTT; abundance: few; j_gene: TRBJ2-2; d_gene: TRBD1; v_gene: TRBV6-2/TRBV6-3
CDR3aa: CASSPFSGGTYNEQFF; CDR3nt: TGTGCCAGCAGCCCCTTCAGCGGGGGCACATACAATGAGCAGTTCTTC; abundance: .; j_gene: TRBJ2-1; d_gene: TRBD2; v_gene: TRBV5-6
CDR3aa: CSVGTEYEQYF; CDR3nt: TGCAGCGTGGGGACAGAATACGAGCAGTACTTC; abundance: many; j_gene: TRBJ2-7; d_gene: TRBD1; v_gene: TRBV29-1
CDR3aa: CASSLARGGTEAFF; CDR3nt: TGCGCCAGCAGCTTGGCCCGTGGGGGGACTGAAGCTTTCTTT; abundance: .; j_gene: TRBJ1-1; d_gene: .; v_gene: TRBV5-1
CDR3aa: CASRGTGLSSRGYTF; CDR3nt: TGTGCCAGCCGGGGGACAGGACTTTCCTCCCGAGGCTACACCTTC; abundance: .; j_gene: TRBJ1-2; d_gene: TRBD1; v_gene: TRBV6-5
CDR3aa: CASSLSTKETQYF; CDR3nt: TGTGCCAGCAGCCTCAGTACCAAAGAGACCCAGTACTTC; abundance: .; j_gene: TRBJ2-5; d_gene: .; v_gene: TRBV6-2/TRBV6-3
CDR3aa: CASSLDLGQETQYF; CDR3nt: TGTGCCAGCAGCTTAGACCTCGGCCAAGAGACCCAGTACTTC; abundance: once; j_gene: TRBJ2-5; d_gene: .; v_gene: TRBV7-2
CDR3aa: CASSLQGPGNTIYF; CDR3nt: TGTGCCAGCAGCCTACAGGGGCCAGGAAACACCATATATTTT; abundance: .; j_gene: TRBJ1-3; d_gene: TRBD1; v_gene: TRBV28
CDR3aa: CASSAFSGSTDTQYF; CDR3nt: TGTGCCAGCAGCGCCTTTTCGGGTAGCACAGATACGCAGTATTTT; abundance: .; j_gene: TRBJ2-3; d_gene: .; v_gene: TRBV9
CDR3aa: CAISSTGENTEAFF; CDR3nt: TGTGCCATCAGTTCCACAGGAGAGAACACTGAAGCTTTCTTT; abundance: .; j_gene: TRBJ1-1; d_gene: .; v_gene: TRBV10-3
CDR3aa: CASFTSGRMNEQFF; CDR3nt: TGTGCCTCTTTTACTAGCGGGCGTATGAATGAGCAGTTCTTC; abundance: .; j_gene: TRBJ2-1; d_gene: TRBD2; v_gene: TRBV30
CDR3aa: CASSAITGVSSYEQYF; CDR3nt: TGTGCCAGCAGCGCCATAACAGGGGTAAGCTCCTACGAGCAGTACTTC; abundance: .; j_gene: TRBJ2-7; d_gene: TRBD1; v_gene: TRBV27
CDR3aa: CASSLQGQGISGELFF; CDR3nt: TGTGCCAGCAGCTTACAAGGCCAGGGTATATCCGGGGAGCTGTTTTTT; abundance: .; j_gene: TRBJ2-2; d_gene: .; v_gene: TRBV7-2
CDR3aa: CASSLLAGGTDTQYF; CDR3nt: TGTGCCAGCAGCTTGCTAGCGGGTGGTACAGATACGCAGTATTTT; abundance: once; j_gene: TRBJ2-3; d_gene: TRBD2; v_gene: TRBV7-3
CDR3aa: CASSSNRGEKLFF; CDR3nt: TGTGCCAGCAGCTCGAACAGGGGTGAAAAACTGTTTTTT; abundance: .; j_gene: TRBJ1-4; d_gene: TRBD1; v_gene: TRBV13
CDR3aa: CASSPSGSTEAFF; CDR3nt: TGTGCCAGCAGCCCAAGTGGGAGCACTGAAGCTTTCTTT; abundance: .; j_gene: TRBJ1-1; d_gene: .; v_gene: TRBV7-9
CDR3aa: CASSQAGGRTDTQYF; CDR3nt: TGTGCCAGCAGCCAAGCGGGGGGGCGTACAGATACGCAGTATTTT; abundance: .; j_gene: TRBJ2-3; d_gene: TRBD2; v_gene: TRBV14
CDR3aa: CASSQEPPGAAGNTIYF; CDR3nt: TGTGCCAGCAGCCAAGAACCCCCAGGGGCGGCTGGAAACACCATATATTTT; abundance: .; j_gene: TRBJ1-3; d_gene: .; v_gene: TRBV3-1/TRBV3-2
CDR3aa: CASSPDTRGGELFF; CDR3nt: TGCGCCAGCAGCCCCGATACTAGAGGCGGGGAGCTGTTTTTT; abundance: .; j_gene: TRBJ2-2; d_gene: .; v_gene: TRBV4-3
CDR3aa: CASRGIAGGQETQYF; CDR3nt: TGTGCCAGCAGAGGGATAGCGGGGGGGCAAGAGACCCAGTACTTC; abundance: .; j_gene: TRBJ2-5; d_gene: TRBD2; v_gene: TRBV13
CDR3aa: CASSQLDSEGNQPQHF; CDR3nt: TGCGCCAGCAGTCAACTCGACAGCGAGGGCAATCAGCCCCAGCATTTT; abundance: .; j_gene: TRBJ1-5; d_gene: .; v_gene: TRBV23-1
CDR3aa: CASSKVGDRINEQYF; CDR3nt: TGTGCCAGCAGCAAAGTAGGGGACAGGATCAACGAGCAGTACTTC; abundance: .; j_gene: TRBJ2-7; d_gene: TRBD1; v_gene: TRBV11-2
CDR3aa: CASSPTAFDEQYF; CDR3nt: TGTGCCAGCAGCCCAACAGCATTTGACGAGCAGTACTTC; abundance: .; j_gene: TRBJ2-7; d_gene: .; v_gene: TRBV7-3
CDR3aa: CASSLIGTGVTDTQYF; CDR3nt: TGTGCCAGCAGCTTAATCGGGACAGGGGTTACAGATACGCAGTATTTT; abundance: .; j_gene: TRBJ2-3; d_gene: TRBD1; v_gene: TRBV7-6
CDR3aa: CATSDPGQGETQYF; CDR3nt: TGTGCCACCAGTGACCCCGGACAGGGAGAGACCCAGTACTTC; abundance: .; j_gene: TRBJ2-5; d_gene: TRBD1; v_gene: TRBV24-1
CDR3aa: CASSLLWNEQFF; CDR3nt: TGTGCCAGCAGCCTTCTATGGAATGAGCAGTTCTTC; abundance: once; j_gene: TRBJ2-1; d_gene: .; v_gene: TRBV5-4
CDR3aa: CASSPHRENEQFF; CDR3nt: TGTGCCAGCAGCCCTCACAGGGAAAATGAGCAGTTCTTC; abundance: .; j_gene: TRBJ2-1; d_gene: .; v_gene: TRBV7-9
CDR3aa: CASRTSGDTGELFF; CDR3nt: TGTGCCAGCAGAACTAGCGGTGACACCGGGGAGCTGTTTTTT; abundance: .; j_gene: TRBJ2-2; d_gene: TRBD2; v_gene: TRBV6-4
CDR3aa: CASSSGLGGTGELFF; CDR3nt: TGTGCCAGCAGTTCTGGACTGGGAGGCACCGGGGAGCTGTTTTTT; abundance: .; j_gene: TRBJ2-2; d_gene: .; v_gene: TRBV7-3
CDR3aa: CASSLDGGGRDTQYF; CDR3nt: TGTGCCAGCAGCCTAGATGGCGGGGGGAGAGATACGCAGTATTTT; abundance: .; j_gene: TRBJ2-3; d_gene: TRBD2; v_gene: TRBV11-2
CDR3aa: CASSNGLQETQYF; CDR3nt: TGTGCCAGTAGTAACGGACTGCAAGAGACCCAGTACTTC; abundance: .; j_gene: TRBJ2-5; d_gene: .; v_gene: TRBV19
CDR3aa: CASSQHGQVQKLFF; CDR3nt: TGCGCCAGCAGCCAACACGGACAGGTCCAAAAACTGTTTTTT; abundance: .; j_gene: TRBJ1-4; d_gene: TRBD1; v_gene: TRBV4-1
CDR3aa: CASSQSGTGYGYTF; CDR3nt: TGTGCCAGCAGCCAATCAGGGACAGGTTATGGCTACACCTTC; abundance: .; j_gene: TRBJ1-2; d_gene: TRBD1; v_gene: TRBV16
CDR3aa: CASSRNSNSGTYNEQFF; CDR3nt: TGTGCCAGCAGCCGGAATTCGAATAGCGGGACATACAATGAGCAGTTCTTC; abundance: .; j_gene: TRBJ2-1; d_gene: TRBD2; v_gene: TRBV4-2
CDR3aa: CASSLGQGDGYTF; CDR3nt: TGTGCCAGCAGCTTGGGACAGGGGGATGGCTACACCTTC; abundance: once; j_gene: TRBJ1-2; d_gene: TRBD1; v_gene: TRBV5-6
CDR3aa: CASSPMHGIYGYTF; CDR3nt: TGTGCCAGCAGCCCCATGCACGGTATCTATGGCTACACCTTC; abundance: .; j_gene: TRBJ1-2; d_gene: .; v_gene: TRBV11-2
CDR3aa: CASSSTGAARGEQYF; CDR3nt: TGTGCCAGCAGTTCCACAGGGGCCGCACGGGGGGAGCAGTACTTC; abundance: .; j_gene: TRBJ2-7; d_gene: .; v_gene: TRBV27
CDR3aa: CATSRRAGGPPETQYF; CDR3nt: TGTGCCACCAGCAGACGAGCGGGGGGGCCCCCAGAGACCCAGTACTTC; abundance: .; j_gene: TRBJ2-5; d_gene: TRBD2; v_gene: TRBV15
CDR3aa: CASSTGDRNYGYTF; CDR3nt: TGTGCCAGCAGTACGGGGGACAGGAACTATGGCTACACCTTC; abundance: .; j_gene: TRBJ1-2; d_gene: TRBD1; v_gene: TRBV6-5
CDR3aa: CASSPSSWYEQYF; CDR3nt: TGTGCCAGCAGCCCCTCTAGTTGGTACGAGCAGTACTTC; abundance: .; j_gene: TRBJ2-7; d_gene: .; v_gene: TRBV13
CDR3aa: CASSPWGDNTEAFF; CDR3nt: TGTGCCAGCAGTCCCTGGGGGGACAACACTGAAGCTTTCTTT; abundance: .; j_gene: TRBJ1-1; d_gene: .; v_gene: TRBV28
CDR3aa: CASSMGEVSNQPQHF; CDR3nt: TGTGCCAGTAGTATGGGGGAGGTTAGCAATCAGCCCCAGCATTTT; abundance: .; j_gene: TRBJ1-5; d_gene: .; v_gene: TRBV19
CDR3aa: CASSSSGASTDTQYF; CDR3nt: TGTGCCAGCAGCTCGAGCGGGGCTAGCACAGATACGCAGTATTTT; abundance: .; j_gene: TRBJ2-3; d_gene: TRBD2; v_gene: TRBV9
CDR3aa: CAILNQPQHF; CDR3nt: TGCGCCATCCTTAATCAGCCCCAGCATTTT; abundance: few; j_gene: TRBJ1-5; d_gene: .; v_gene: TRBV10-1
CDR3aa: CASTPAGGTDTQYF; CDR3nt: TGCGCCAGCACCCCTGCGGGCGGCACAGATACGCAGTATTTT; abundance: .; j_gene: TRBJ2-3; d_gene: .; v_gene: TRBV5-1
CDR3aa: CASSSPGFAGELFF; CDR3nt: TGTGCCAGCAGCTCGCCGGGGTTCGCCGGGGAGCTGTTTTTT; abundance: many; j_gene: TRBJ2-2; d_gene: .; v_gene: TRBV7-2
CDR3aa: CASSGGGIGHF; CDR3nt: TGCGCCAGCAGTGGGGGGGGTATTGGGCATTTT; abundance: .; j_gene: TRBJ1-5; d_gene: .; v_gene: TRBV10-1
CDR3aa: CASSLFSNSAYTF; CDR3nt: TGTGCCAGCAGCTTATTTTCTAACAGTGCCTACACCTTC; abundance: .; j_gene: TRBJ1-2; d_gene: .; v_gene: TRBV11-2
CDR3aa: CASSGRWTSGYNEQFF; CDR3nt: TGTGCCAGCAGCGGCAGGTGGACTAGCGGATACAATGAGCAGTTCTTC; abundance: .; j_gene: TRBJ2-1; d_gene: TRBD2; v_gene: TRBV5-6
CDR3aa: CASSDFDKNTEAFF; CDR3nt: TGTGCCAGCAGCGATTTTGACAAGAACACTGAAGCTTTCTTT; abundance: .; j_gene: TRBJ1-1; d_gene: .; v_gene: TRBV6-5
CDR3aa: CASSGGDYYGYTF; CDR3nt: TGTGCCAGCAGCGGGGGAGATTACTATGGCTACACCTTC; abundance: .; j_gene: TRBJ1-2; d_gene: .; v_gene: TRBV9
CDR3aa: CASSQGSGGNEKLFF; CDR3nt: TGCGCCAGCAGCCAAGGGTCCGGGGGTAATGAAAAACTGTTTTTT; abundance: .; j_gene: TRBJ1-4; d_gene: .; v_gene: TRBV4-3
CDR3aa: CASSQETRGGTSYEQYF; CDR3nt: TGTGCCAGCAGCCAAGAGACGCGGGGGGGAACCTCCTACGAGCAGTACTTC; abundance: .; j_gene: TRBJ2-7; d_gene: TRBD2; v_gene: TRBV3-1/TRBV3-2
CDR3aa: CASSDPGQYTF; CDR3nt: TGCGCCAGCAGCGACCCGGGACAGTACACCTTC; abundance: .; j_gene: TRBJ1-2; d_gene: TRBD1; v_gene: TRBV10-2
CDR3aa: CASSQGRDTQYF; CDR3nt: TGCGCCAGCAGTCAGGGTAGGGATACGCAGTATTTT; abundance: .; j_gene: TRBJ2-3; d_gene: .; v_gene: TRBV4-3
CDR3aa: CASSLGRLAGPNTGELFF; CDR3nt: TGTGCCAGCAGCTTAGGGAGACTAGCGGGGCCCAACACCGGGGAGCTGTTTTTT; abundance: .; j_gene: TRBJ2-2; d_gene: TRBD2; v_gene: TRBV11-3